Listed below are T cell receptor beta chains from one sample, sequenced in a study of shared clonotypes between healthy human individuals. Clones were read by immunoSEQ multiplex PCR, and TCRdb kept only the in-frame ones, dropping some. Among roughly 2.2 million clones, 85% to 95% were seen once, and the ten largest hold 0.39%. Input material: naive CD4+ T cells from PBMCs. Every receptor here comes from a man aged 18 to 30 in good health. Some clones in this sample may be carry-over from other donors' samples. The CDR3 runs from the conserved cysteine through the conserved F or W. A D gene is named only where the DNA matches it firmly. Rows may omit the clone size; those that give it use once, few, many or a size class.

j_gene	abundance	d_gene	v_gene	CDR3nt	CDR3aa
TRBJ1-4	.	.	TRBV15	TGTGCCACCAGCAGAGATGGTGCTAGGCAGGTCAATGAAAAACTGTTTTTT	CATSRDGARQVNEKLFF
TRBJ2-3	.	.	TRBV29-1	TGCAGCCTACAGGGTGGCGATACGCAGTATTTT	CSLQGGDTQYF
TRBJ1-2	.	.	TRBV30	TGTGCCTGGAGTGCTGGGCTGGGTAGGGGGGTTGGAGGCTACACCTTC	CAWSAGLGRGVGGYTF
TRBJ2-3	.	.	TRBV9	TGTGCCAGCAGCGGAAGGACAACCCGCACAGATACGCAGTATTTT	CASSGRTTRTDTQYF
TRBJ2-1	.	TRBD2	TRBV7-3	TGTGCCAGCAGCTTAAGGCGGGAGGGTTACAATGAGCAGTTCTTC	CASSLRREGYNEQFF
TRBJ1-5	.	.	TRBV5-5	TGTGCCAGCAGCTTGATCCCCAGTAGCAATCAGCCCCAGCATTTT	CASSLIPSSNQPQHF
TRBJ2-5	.	TRBD1	TRBV5-1	TGCGCCAGCATGCCAGGGGGCTTGGAGACCCAGTACTTC	CASMPGGLETQYF
TRBJ1-1	.	.	TRBV18	TGTGCCAGCTCACCACCCAGTCAGGGGAACACTGAAGCTTTCTTT	CASSPPSQGNTEAFF
TRBJ1-5	.	.	TRBV27	TGTGCCAGCAGTTTACATCACGTAAGCAATCAGCCCCAGCATTTT	CASSLHHVSNQPQHF
TRBJ1-3	.	TRBD1	TRBV13	TGTGCCAGCAGCTCCATTCTAAGACAGGGAGCTGGAAACACCATATATTTT	CASSSILRQGAGNTIYF
TRBJ2-5	.	.	TRBV9	TGTGCCAGCAGCCCCGGACAGTGGGAGACCCAGTACTTC	CASSPGQWETQYF
TRBJ2-1	.	TRBD2	TRBV29-1	TGCAGCGTTGGTAGCGGGAGCCCCAATGAGCAGTTCTTC	CSVGSGSPNEQFF
TRBJ1-5	.	.	TRBV19	TGTGCCAGTAGTCCACTTTACCATAGCAATCAGCCCCAGCATTTT	CASSPLYHSNQPQHF
TRBJ2-1	.	TRBD2	TRBV11-2	TGTGCCAGCAGCCCCCGGGGAGGGACTACCAATGAGCAGTTCTTC	CASSPRGGTTNEQFF
TRBJ2-5	.	TRBD1	TRBV28	TGTGCCAGCAGTCCAGGACAGGGGATGGAGACCCAGTACTTC	CASSPGQGMETQYF
TRBJ2-4	.	.	TRBV4-3	TGCGCCAGCAGTATCCCGGGGAATTCAAACATTCAGTACTTC	CASSIPGNSNIQYF
TRBJ1-2	.	TRBD1	TRBV7-3	TGTGCCAGCAGCCAAGGACAGGGGGATGGCTACACCTTC	CASSQGQGDGYTF
TRBJ2-7	.	.	TRBV7-9	TGTGCCAGCAGCCTCCGCCGGGATGAGCAGTACTTC	CASSLRRDEQYF
TRBJ1-2	.	TRBD1	TRBV7-2	TGTGCCAGCAGCTTCACCGGGACAGGTGCGCAGAATGGCTACACCTTC	CASSFTGTGAQNGYTF
TRBJ2-7	.	TRBD2	TRBV13	TGTGCCAGCAGCTTACGCCGGACGGGAGGTCCGGGCGAGCAGTACTTC	CASSLRRTGGPGEQYF
TRBJ1-6	.	.	TRBV27	TGTGCCAGCAGTTTAGCTCCGTATTCACCCCTCCACTTT	CASSLAPYSPLHF
TRBJ2-1	.	.	TRBV18	TGTGCCAGCTCACCACCGGTAACAGATGGTACCTACAATGAGCAGTTCTTC	CASSPPVTDGTYNEQFF
TRBJ1-2	.	TRBD1	TRBV28	TGTGCCAGCAGGGGGACAGGGCGTGGCTACACCTTC	CASRGTGRGYTF
TRBJ1-1	.	TRBD1	TRBV5-4	TGTGCCAGCAGCTTGGCAGGGGGCAGGGGAAACACTGAAGCTTTCTTT	CASSLAGGRGNTEAFF
TRBJ2-7	.	.	TRBV6-1	TGTGCCAGCAGACCCGGACAGAGCCCCGGGGGGGAGCAGTACTTC	CASRPGQSPGGEQYF
TRBJ1-2	.	.	TRBV14	TGTGCCAGCAGCCAAAAGGCGACTACTCCCTATGGCTACACCTTC	CASSQKATTPYGYTF
TRBJ1-2	.	.	TRBV19	TGTGCCACATTTTCGACGGCTAACTATGGCTACACCTTC	CATFSTANYGYTF
TRBJ2-2	.	.	TRBV28	TGTGCCAGCAGAAGGACATTCCCCGGGGAGCTGTTTTTT	CASRRTFPGELFF
TRBJ2-5	.	.	TRBV11-2	TGTGCCAGCAGCTTTGAGCTCGGGGGTGGGACCCAGTACTTC	CASSFELGGGTQYF
TRBJ2-5	once	TRBD2	TRBV7-3	TGTGCCAGCAGCTCGGGGTTAGCGGGAGCAGAAGAGACCCAGTACTTC	CASSSGLAGAEETQYF
TRBJ2-7	.	TRBD2	TRBV11-2	TGTGCCAGCAGCCCCGGACTAGCGGGTAACTACGAGCAGTACTTC	CASSPGLAGNYEQYF
TRBJ1-5	.	TRBD1	TRBV12-5	TGTGCTAGTGTCAAAGGGACAGGTAATCAGCCCCAGCATTTT	CASVKGTGNQPQHF
TRBJ1-2	.	.	TRBV9	TGTGCCAGCAACCCCAGTGACGATAAAGCATATGGCTACACCTTC	CASNPSDDKAYGYTF
TRBJ2-7	.	.	TRBV6-5	TGTGCCAGCAGTTACGCGGGCCCTGTTAAAAACGAGCAGTACTTC	CASSYAGPVKNEQYF
TRBJ1-1	few	.	TRBV18	TGTGCCAGCCAAAAACTTGGACAGCCGAACACTGAAGCTTTCTTT	CASQKLGQPNTEAFF
TRBJ1-1	.	TRBD1	TRBV4-1	TGCGCCAGCAGCCAAGATTTGGATAGGGGGCTAGGCCCTGAAGCTTTCTTT	CASSQDLDRGLGPEAFF
TRBJ2-3	.	TRBD2	TRBV5-1	TGCGCCAGCAGCTTGGATACGGGAGGGCCCCGGCGGCGGTATTTT	CASSLDTGGPRRRYF
TRBJ2-7	.	.	TRBV30	TGTGCCTGGAGTAAGGTTAGCTACGAGCAGTACTTC	CAWSKVSYEQYF
TRBJ2-2	.	TRBD1	TRBV30	TGTGCCTGGGAAGGGGATGGGGACAGGGCGTTCGGGGAGCTGTTTTTT	CAWEGDGDRAFGELFF
TRBJ1-1	.	.	TRBV28	TGTGCCAGCAGTCCGGGCGGCAGTACGAACACTGAAGCTTTCTTT	CASSPGGSTNTEAFF
TRBJ2-7	.	TRBD2	TRBV27	TGTGCCAGCAGTTTCACTACGGGAGGGCCCCACGAGCAGTACTTC	CASSFTTGGPHEQYF
TRBJ2-1	.	.	TRBV7-2	TGTGCCAGCAGGTTTCAGGGGGGAGGGTCCTACAATGAGCAGTTCTTC	CASRFQGGGSYNEQFF
TRBJ1-1	.	.	TRBV5-1	TGCGCCAGCAGCTCCCCGACAGGAAGGGTGAACACTGAAGCTTTCTTT	CASSSPTGRVNTEAFF